A single T cell receptor beta chain is shown here with its context. The entry originates in a study of blood T cell repertoires in COVID-19. Germline V lookup: CDR1 SNHLY, CDR2 FYNNEI. Trimming left V 11 bases short and J 0 bases short, with 13 bases between. CDR3 length: 14 residues. Profiling relied on immunoSEQ multiplex PCR, and the TCRdb table lists in-frame clones only, not all of them. Counted here are 200,000 to 300,000 clones, approximately 89% occurring once; the ten biggest clones make up 0.95% to 1.5%. Sequencing was carried out using PBMCs or T cells enriched from blood (not recorded which). The receptor was derived from a woman in her 40s with acute COVID-19. The chain has TRBV2 and TRBJ1-4; perhaps TRBD1 as D (5 bases). The CDR3, as DNA: TGTGCCTCGTTGGGGGGATCAACTAATGAAAAACTGTTTTTT. Its translation is CASLGGSTNEKLFF.